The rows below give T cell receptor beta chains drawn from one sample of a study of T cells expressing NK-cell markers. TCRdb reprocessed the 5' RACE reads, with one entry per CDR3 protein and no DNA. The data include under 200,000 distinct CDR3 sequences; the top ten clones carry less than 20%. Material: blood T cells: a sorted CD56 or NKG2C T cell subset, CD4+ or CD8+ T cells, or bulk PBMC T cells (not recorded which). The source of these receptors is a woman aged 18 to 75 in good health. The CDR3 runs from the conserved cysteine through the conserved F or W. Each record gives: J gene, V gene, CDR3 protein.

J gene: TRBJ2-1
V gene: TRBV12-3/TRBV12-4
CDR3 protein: CASSPRDRGGNEQFF

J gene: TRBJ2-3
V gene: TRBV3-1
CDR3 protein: CASSPRRDTQYF

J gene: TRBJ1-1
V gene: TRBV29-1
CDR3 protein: CSVSGAGGGLNTEAFF

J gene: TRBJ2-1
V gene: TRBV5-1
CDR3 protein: CASSPGIAGEEQFF

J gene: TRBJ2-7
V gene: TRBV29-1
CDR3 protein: CSVRQGAREQYF

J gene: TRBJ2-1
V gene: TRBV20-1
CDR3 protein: CSARRRGAEQFF

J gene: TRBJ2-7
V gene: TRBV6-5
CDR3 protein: CASSYKFTGSTYEQYF

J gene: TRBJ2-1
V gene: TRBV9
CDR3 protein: CASSREGSSYNEQFF

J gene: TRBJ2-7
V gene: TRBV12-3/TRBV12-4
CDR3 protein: CASSSPPVIYEQYF

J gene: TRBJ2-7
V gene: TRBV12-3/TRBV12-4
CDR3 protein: CASSRSSYEQYF

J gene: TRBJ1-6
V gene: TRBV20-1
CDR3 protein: CSASGQSGSPLHF

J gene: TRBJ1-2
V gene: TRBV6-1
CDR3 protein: CASSRGAGGGYTF

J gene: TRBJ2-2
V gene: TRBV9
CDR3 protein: CASSVAGRARASNTGELFF

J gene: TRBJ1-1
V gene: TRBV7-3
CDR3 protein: CASSLIVSENTEAFF

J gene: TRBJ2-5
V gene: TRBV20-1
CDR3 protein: CSADRDGEKETQYF

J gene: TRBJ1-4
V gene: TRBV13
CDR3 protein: CASSLGYRVETNEKLFF

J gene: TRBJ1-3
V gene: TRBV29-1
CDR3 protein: CSVQGAAGNTIYF

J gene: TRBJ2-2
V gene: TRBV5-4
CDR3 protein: CASRPGLEDTGELFF

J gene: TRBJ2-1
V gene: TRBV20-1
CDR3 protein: CSASLTSGHNEQFF

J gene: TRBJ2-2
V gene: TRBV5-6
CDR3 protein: CASSFGGGPIGGELFF

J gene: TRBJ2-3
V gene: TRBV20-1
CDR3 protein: CSAGPTSGRITDTQYF

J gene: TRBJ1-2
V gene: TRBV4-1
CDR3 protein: CASSQVPFGGYTF

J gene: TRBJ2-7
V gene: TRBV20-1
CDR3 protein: CSANLASYEQYF

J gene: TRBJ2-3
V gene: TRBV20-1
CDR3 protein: CSAITRDRESADTQYF

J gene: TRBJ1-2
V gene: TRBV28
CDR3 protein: CASTPGTSQRGYTF

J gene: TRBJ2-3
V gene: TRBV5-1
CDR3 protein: CASRAWLGPAVSTDTQYF

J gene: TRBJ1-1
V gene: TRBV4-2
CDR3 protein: CASSQGGVEGSAEAFF

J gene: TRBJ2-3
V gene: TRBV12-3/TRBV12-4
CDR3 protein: CASTDLDTQYF